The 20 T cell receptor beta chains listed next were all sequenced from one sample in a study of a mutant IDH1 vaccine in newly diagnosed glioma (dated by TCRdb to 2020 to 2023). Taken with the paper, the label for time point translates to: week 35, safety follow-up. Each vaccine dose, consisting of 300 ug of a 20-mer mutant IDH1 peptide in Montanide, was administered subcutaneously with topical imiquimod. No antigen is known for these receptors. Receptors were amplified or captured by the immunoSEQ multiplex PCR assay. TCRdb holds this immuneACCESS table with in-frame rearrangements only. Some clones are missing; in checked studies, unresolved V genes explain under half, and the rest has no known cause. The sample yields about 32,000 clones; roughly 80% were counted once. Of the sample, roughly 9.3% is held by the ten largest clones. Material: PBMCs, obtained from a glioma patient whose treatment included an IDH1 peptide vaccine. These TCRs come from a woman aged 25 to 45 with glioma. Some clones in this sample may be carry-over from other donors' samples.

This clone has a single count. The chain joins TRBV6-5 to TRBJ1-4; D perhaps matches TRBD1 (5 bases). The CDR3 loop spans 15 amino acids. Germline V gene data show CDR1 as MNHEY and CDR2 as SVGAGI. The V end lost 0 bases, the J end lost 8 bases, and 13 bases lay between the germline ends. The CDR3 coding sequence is TGTGCCAGCAGTTACTCGGGCAGCGAGGGGGAAAAACTGTTTTTT. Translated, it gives CASSYSGSEGEKLFF.

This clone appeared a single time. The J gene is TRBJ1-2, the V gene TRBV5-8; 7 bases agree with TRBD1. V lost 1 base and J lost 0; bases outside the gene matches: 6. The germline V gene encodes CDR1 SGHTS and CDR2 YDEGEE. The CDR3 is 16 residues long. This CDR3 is CASSLRTGGSNYGYTF. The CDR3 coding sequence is TGTGCCAGCAGCTTGCGGACAGGTGGTTCTAACTATGGCTACACCTTC. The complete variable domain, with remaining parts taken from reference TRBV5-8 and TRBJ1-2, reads EAGVTQSPTHLIKTRGQQATLRCSPISGHTSVYWYQQALGLGLQFLLWYDEGEERNRGNFPPRFSGRQFPNYSSELNVNALELEDSALYLCASSLRTGGSNYGYTFGSGTRLTVV.

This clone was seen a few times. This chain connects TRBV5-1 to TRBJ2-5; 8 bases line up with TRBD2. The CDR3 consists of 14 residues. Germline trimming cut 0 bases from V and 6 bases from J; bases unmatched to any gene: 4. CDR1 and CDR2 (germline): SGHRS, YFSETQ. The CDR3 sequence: CASSLESGRKTQYF. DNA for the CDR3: TGCGCCAGCAGCTTGGAAAGCGGGAGAAAGACCCAGTACTTC.

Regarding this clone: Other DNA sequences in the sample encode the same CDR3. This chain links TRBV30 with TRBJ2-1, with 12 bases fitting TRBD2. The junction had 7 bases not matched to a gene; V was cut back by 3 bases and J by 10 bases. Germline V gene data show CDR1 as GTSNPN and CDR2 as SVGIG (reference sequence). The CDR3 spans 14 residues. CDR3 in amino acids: CAWRLAGGPGEQFF. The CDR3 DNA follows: TGTGCCTGGAGGCTAGCGGGAGGGCCAGGAGAGCAGTTCTTC.

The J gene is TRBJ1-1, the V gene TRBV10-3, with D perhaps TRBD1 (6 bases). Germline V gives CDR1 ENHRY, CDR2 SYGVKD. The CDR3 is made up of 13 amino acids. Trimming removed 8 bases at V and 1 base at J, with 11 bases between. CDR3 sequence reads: CAILGGANTEAFF. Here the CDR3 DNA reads TGTGCCATCTTGGGGGGCGCGAACACTGAAGCTTTCTTT.

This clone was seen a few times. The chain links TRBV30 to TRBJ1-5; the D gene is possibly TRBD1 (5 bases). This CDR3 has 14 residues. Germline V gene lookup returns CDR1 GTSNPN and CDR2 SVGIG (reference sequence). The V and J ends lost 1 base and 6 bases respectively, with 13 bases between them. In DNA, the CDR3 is TGTGCCTGGAGTGCTGAGGGGCTCAGTCAGCCCCAGCATTTT. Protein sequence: CAWSAEGLSQPQHF.

The CDR3 region is CASSFPPGRILSGYTF. The CDR3 nucleotides read TGTGCCAGCAGTTTCCCTCCGGGACGGATCCTATCTGGCTACACCTTC. The chain joins TRBV28 to TRBJ1-2; D may be TRBD1 (5 bases). The germline V gene has CDR1 MDHEN and CDR2 SYDVKM. There are 16 residues in the CDR3. With 3 bases removed from V and 7 bases from J, the gap between germline ends came to 21 bases.

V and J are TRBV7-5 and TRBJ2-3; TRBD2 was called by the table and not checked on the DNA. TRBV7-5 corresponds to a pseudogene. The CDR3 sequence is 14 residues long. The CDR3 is CARSLIWQLHTQYF. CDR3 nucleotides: TGTGCCAGAAGCTTGATTTGGCAACTACATACGCAGTATTTT.

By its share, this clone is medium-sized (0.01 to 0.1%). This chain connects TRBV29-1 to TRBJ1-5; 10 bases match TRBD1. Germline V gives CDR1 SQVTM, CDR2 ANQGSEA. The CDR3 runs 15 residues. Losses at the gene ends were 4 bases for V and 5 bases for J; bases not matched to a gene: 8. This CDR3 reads CSVAGTGDLHQPQHF. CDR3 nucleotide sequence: TGCAGCGTTGCCGGGACAGGGGACCTACATCAGCCCCAGCATTTT.

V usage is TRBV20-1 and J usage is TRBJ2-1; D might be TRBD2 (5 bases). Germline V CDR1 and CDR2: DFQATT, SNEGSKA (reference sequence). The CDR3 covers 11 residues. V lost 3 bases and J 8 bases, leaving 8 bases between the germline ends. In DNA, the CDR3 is TGCAGTGCTAGGCTAGCTTATGAGCAGTTCTTC. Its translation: CSARLAYEQFF.

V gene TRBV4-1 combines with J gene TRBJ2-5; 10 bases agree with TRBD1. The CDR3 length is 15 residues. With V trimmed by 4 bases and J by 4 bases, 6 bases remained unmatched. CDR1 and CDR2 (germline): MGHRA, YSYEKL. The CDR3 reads CASSPTGGHRETQYF. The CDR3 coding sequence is TGCGCCAGCAGCCCGACAGGGGGCCATAGAGAGACCCAGTACTTC.

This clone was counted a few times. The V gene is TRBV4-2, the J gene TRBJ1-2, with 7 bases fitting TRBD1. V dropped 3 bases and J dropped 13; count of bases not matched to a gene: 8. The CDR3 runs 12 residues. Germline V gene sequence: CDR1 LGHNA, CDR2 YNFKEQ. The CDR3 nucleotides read TGTGCCAGCAGCCAGGGGACAGCGTACCCCACCTTC. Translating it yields CASSQGTAYPTF.

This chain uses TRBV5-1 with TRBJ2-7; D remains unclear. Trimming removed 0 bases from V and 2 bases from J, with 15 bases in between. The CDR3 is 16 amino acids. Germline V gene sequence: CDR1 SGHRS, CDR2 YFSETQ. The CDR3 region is CASSLEWGLVTYEQYF. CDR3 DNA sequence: TGCGCCAGCAGCTTGGAATGGGGTCTAGTAACCTACGAGCAGTACTTC.

The CDR3 nucleotides are TGTGCCAGCAGCTTAGCGTCGGTGAGGGCCGAGCAGTACTTC. It translates to CASSLASVRAEQYF. The V and J genes are TRBV7-2 and TRBJ2-7; TRBD2 might be the D (5 bases). The CDR3 is 14 amino acids. V dropped 0 bases and J dropped 6 bases, with 12 bases sitting between them. Germline CDR1 SGHTA, CDR2 FQGNSA.

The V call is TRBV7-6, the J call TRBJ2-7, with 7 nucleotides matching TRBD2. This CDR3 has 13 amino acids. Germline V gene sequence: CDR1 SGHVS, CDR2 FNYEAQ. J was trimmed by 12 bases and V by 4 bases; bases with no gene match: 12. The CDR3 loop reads CASSSVGGTDPYF. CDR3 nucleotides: TGTGCCAGCAGCTCTGTGGGAGGGACCGATCCGTACTTC. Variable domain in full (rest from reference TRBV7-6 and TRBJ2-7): GAGVSQSPRYKVTKRGQDVALRCDPISGHVSLYWYRQALGQGPEFLTYFNYEAQQDKSGLPNDRFSAERPEGSISTLTIQRTEQRDSAMYRCASSSVGGTDPYFGPGTRLTVT.

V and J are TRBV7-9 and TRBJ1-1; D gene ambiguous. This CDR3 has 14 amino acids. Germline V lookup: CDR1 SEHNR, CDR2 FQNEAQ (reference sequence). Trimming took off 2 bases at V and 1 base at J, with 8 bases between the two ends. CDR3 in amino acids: CASSLTWSNTEAFF. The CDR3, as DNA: TGTGCCAGCAGCTTAACTTGGTCGAACACTGAAGCTTTCTTT.

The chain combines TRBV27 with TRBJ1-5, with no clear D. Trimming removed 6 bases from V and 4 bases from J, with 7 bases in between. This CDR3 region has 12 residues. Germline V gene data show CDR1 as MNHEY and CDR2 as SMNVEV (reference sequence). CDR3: CASSSLNQPQHF. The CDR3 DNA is TGTGCCAGCAGCTCCCTAAATCAGCCCCAGCATTTT.

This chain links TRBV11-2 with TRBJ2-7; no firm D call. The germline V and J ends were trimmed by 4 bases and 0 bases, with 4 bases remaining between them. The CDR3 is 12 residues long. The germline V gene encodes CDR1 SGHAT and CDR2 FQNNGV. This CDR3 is CASSSSSYEQYF. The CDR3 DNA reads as TGTGCCAGCAGCTCCAGCTCCTACGAGCAGTACTTC. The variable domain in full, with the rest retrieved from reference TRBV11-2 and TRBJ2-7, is EAGVAQSPRYKIIEKRQSVAFWCNPISGHATLYWYQQILGQGPKLLIQFQNNGVVDDSQLPKDRFSAERLKGVDSTLKIQPAKLEDSAVYLCASSSSSYEQYFGPGTRLTVT.

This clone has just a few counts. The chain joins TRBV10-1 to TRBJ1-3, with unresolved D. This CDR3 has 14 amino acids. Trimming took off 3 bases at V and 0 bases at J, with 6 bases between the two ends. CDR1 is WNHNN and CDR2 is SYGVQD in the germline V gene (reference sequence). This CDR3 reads CASSDRNSGNTIYF. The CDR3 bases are TGCGCCAGCAGTGACAGGAACTCTGGAAACACCATATATTTT.

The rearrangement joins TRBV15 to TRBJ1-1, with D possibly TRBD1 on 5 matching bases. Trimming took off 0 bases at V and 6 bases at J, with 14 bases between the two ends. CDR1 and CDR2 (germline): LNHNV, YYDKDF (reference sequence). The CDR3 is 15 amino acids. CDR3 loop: CATSRDGGDGSEAFF. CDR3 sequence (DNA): TGTGCCACCAGCAGAGACGGAGGGGATGGGTCTGAAGCTTTCTTT. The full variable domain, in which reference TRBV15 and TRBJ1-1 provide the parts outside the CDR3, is DAMVIQNPRYQVTQFGKPVTLSCSQTLNHNVMYWYQQKSSQAPKLLFHYYDKDFNNEADTPDNFQSRRPNTSFCFLDIRSPGLGDTAMYLCATSRDGGDGSEAFFGQGTRLTVV.